A single sample gave rise to the 3 T cell receptor beta chains below, sequenced in a study of response to subunit inactivated influenza vaccine. TCRdb re-derived calls from the RT-PCR reads in MiXCR, one entry per CDR3 protein. Here the sample spans 650,000 to 800,000 distinct CDR3 sequences, approximately 17% being singletons. Sequencing was performed on PBMCs from blood, taken around 5 days after vaccination. All receptors come from a man aged 50 to 60 who received an inactivated influenza vaccine.

This clonotype was observed at least ten times. V is TRBV27 and J is TRBJ2-1, with 9 bases lining up with TRBD2. The V and J ends lost 4 bases and 8 bases, in that order; junction bases with no gene match: 6. The CDR3 contains 14 residues. In germline, CDR1 is MNHEY, CDR2 SMNVEV (reference sequence). The CDR3 nucleotides are TGTGCCAGCAGTTGGCTAGCGGGATGGGATGAGCAGTTCTTC. It is translated as CASSWLAGWDEQFF.

The J gene is TRBJ2-4, the V gene TRBV2; 7 nucleotides align to TRBD1. J was trimmed by 1 base and V by 3 bases; bases with no gene match: 9. CDR3 length: 17 residues. Germline assignment: CDR1 SNHLY and CDR2 FYNNEI. CDR3 sequence (DNA): TGTGCCAGCAGTGATCACTTTCGGGACAGCGCCAAAAACATTCAGTACTTC. Translated, it gives CASSDHFRDSAKNIQYF.

The genes are TRBV5-6 and TRBJ2-5; 10 bases line up with TRBD2. The J segment lost 2 bases and the V segment lost 2 bases, leaving 6 bases of the junction unmatched. The CDR3 has 16 residues. The germline V gene has CDR1 SGHDT and CDR2 YYEEEE. CDR3 sequence (DNA): TGTGCCAGCAGCTTTATTACTAGCGGGGTGCAAGAGACCCAGTACTTC. Residues: CASSFITSGVQETQYF.